These 7 T cell receptor beta chains were sequenced from one sample in a study of T cells in Graves' hyperthyroidism and ophthalmopathy. Amplification of TCR beta CDR3 regions was performed using RNA transcripts as template. A first-round RT-PCR of the TCR CDR3 used the HTBI primer set. TCRdb reanalysed the multiplex PCR reads using MiXCR and keeps one entry per CDR3 protein. Found here are under 450,000 distinct CDR3 sequences, about 13% of them singletons; the top ten hold 20%. Sequencing was carried out using blood. All receptors come from a man aged 30 to 45 with Graves' hyperthyroidism that later progressed to Graves' ophthalmopathy.

This chain links TRBV19 with TRBJ2-7; D possibly corresponds to TRBD1 (6 bases). The germline gives CDR1 LNHDA, CDR2 SQIVND (reference sequence). The CDR3 has 14 amino acids. V gave up 6 bases and J gave up 2 bases, with 14 bases separating them. The CDR3 region has the DNA TGTGCCAGTAGGGTCGGGTCAGGGGCCTACGAGCAGTACTTC. As protein: CASRVGSGAYEQYF.

This clonotype showed up many times. This chain links TRBV28 with TRBJ2-3; D may be TRBD2 (6 bases). Looked up from germline, CDR1 is MDHEN and CDR2 is SYDVKM. V gave up 8 bases and J gave up 3 bases, with 27 bases separating them. This CDR3 comprises 18 residues. The DNA of the CDR3 is TGTGCCAGCGCGTATTTCGGGAGTCCTCAAAACGGGACAGATACGCAGTATTTT. It specifies CASAYFGSPQNGTDTQYF.

The gene calls are TRBV19 and TRBJ2-7; TRBD1 matches at 7 bases. CDR1 is LNHDA, CDR2 SQIVND, per germline (reference sequence). V lost 0 bases to trimming and J lost 3 bases; unmatched junction nucleotides: 11. CDR3 length equals 17 residues. This CDR3 is CASSIELSRQGSYEQYF. For the CDR3, the DNA is TGTGCCAGTAGTATAGAACTAAGTCGACAGGGCAGCTACGAGCAGTACTTC.

This clonotype was detected ten times or more. V and J are TRBV2 and TRBJ1-1; D remains ambiguous. There are 17 residues in the CDR3. Looked up from germline, CDR1 is SNHLY and CDR2 is FYNNEI. Trimming removed 3 bases from V and 0 bases from J, with 17 bases in between. The CDR3 sequence is CASSESGGWAMNTEAFF. CDR3 coding DNA: TGTGCCAGCAGTGAGAGTGGAGGCTGGGCCATGAACACTGAAGCTTTCTTT.

This clonotype was counted ten times or more. The chain employs TRBV20-1 and TRBJ1-4, with a tentative D call TRBD1 (5 bases). Trimming removed 3 bases at V and 5 bases at J, with 13 bases between. Germline V gives CDR1 DFQATT, CDR2 SNEGSKA (reference sequence). The CDR3 runs to 14 residues. This chain's CDR3 is CSARGTGGNEKLFF. The DNA of the CDR3 is TGCAGTGCTAGGGGGACGGGCGGGAATGAAAAACTGTTTTTT.

The chain links TRBV5-1 to TRBJ1-1, with D unresolved. In germline, CDR1 is SGHRS, CDR2 YFSETQ. V dropped 2 bases and J dropped 1 base, with 9 bases sitting between them. The CDR3 runs to 14 residues. The DNA for the CDR3 is TGCGCCAGCAGCTTAAGCGGTAGGAACACTGAAGCTTTCTTT. Its translation is CASSLSGRNTEAFF. The entire variable domain, with the rest obtained from reference TRBV5-1 and TRBJ1-1, is as follows: KAGVTQTPRYLIKTRGQQVTLSCSPISGHRSVSWYQQTPGQGLQFLFEYFSETQRNKGNFPGRFSGRQFSNSRSEMNVSTLELGDSALYLCASSLSGRNTEAFFGQGTRLTVV.

A few counts support this clonotype. The CDR3 region is CASSEQGNSYEQYF. DNA of the CDR3: TGCGCCAGCAGTGAACAGGGAAACTCCTACGAGCAGTACTTC. This sequence joins TRBV10-2 and TRBJ2-7; possible D gene TRBD1, 6 bases. This CDR3 is built from 14 residues. The germline V gene has CDR1 WSHSY and CDR2 SAAADI. V lost 3 bases and J lost 0, with 9 bases in between.